These 8 T cell receptor beta chains originate from one sample sequenced in a study of patients and donors after allogeneic stem cell transplantation. MiXCR, applied by TCRdb to the RT-PCR reads, yields one record per CDR3 protein. Among roughly 230,000 distinct CDR3 sequences, roughly 13% were seen once, and the ten largest hold under 14%. The sequenced material came from blood, either unsorted or a sorted T cell fraction (not recorded which). These receptors were obtained from a human donor who was either an allogeneic HSCT recipient or a stem cell or donor lymphocyte infusion donor (not recorded which). It is not recorded whose cells these are; they may come from a transplant donor.

The genes are TRBV11-2 and TRBJ2-1; D remains unclear. Germline CDR1 and CDR2: SGHAT and FQNNGV. The CDR3 consists of 16 residues. Trimming stripped 1 base from V and 9 bases from J, with 19 bases between. The CDR3 DNA sequence: TGTGCCAGCAGCTTAGCGGCTGACTTCCGGCCTGCTGAGCAGTTCTTC. It specifies CASSLAADFRPAEQFF.

This clonotype was observed at least ten times. The chain couples TRBV5-1 to TRBJ1-2; 11 bases line up with TRBD1. Germline V CDR1 and CDR2: SGHRS, YFSETQ. The CDR3 sequence is 15 residues long. Trimming at V came to 1 base and at J to 7 bases, leaving 6 bases not matched to a gene. CDR3 sequence reads: CASSLSGQGAGGYTF. The CDR3 nucleotides are TGCGCCAGCAGCTTGAGTGGACAGGGGGCCGGTGGCTACACCTTC.

DNA for the CDR3: TGCGCCAGCAATGCCCCCCACCGGGCGGGAGACCCCTACGAGCAGTACTTC. Protein: CASNAPHRAGDPYEQYF. The V call is TRBV5-1, the J call TRBJ2-7, with 7 bases aligning to TRBD2. Germline V CDR1 and CDR2: SGHRS, YFSETQ. The V gene end was trimmed by 6 bases and the J gene end by 2 bases; junction bases not matched to a gene: 17. The CDR3 runs to 17 residues.

This sequence joins TRBV2 and TRBJ2-5, with D uncertain. V was cut by 4 bases and J by 0 bases, with 3 bases left in between. Germline CDR1 and CDR2: SNHLY and FYNNEI. CDR3 size: 12 residues. This CDR3 is CASSAYQETQYF. CDR3 bases: TGTGCCAGCAGTGCCTACCAAGAGACCCAGTACTTC.

This clonotype was detected only a few times. The V call is TRBV7-2, the J call TRBJ2-1, with 10 bases lining up with TRBD1. This CDR3 has 15 amino acids. V lost 5 bases, J lost 7 bases, and 8 bases stayed unmatched. Looked up from germline, CDR1 is SGHTA and CDR2 is FQGNSA. CDR3 amino acids: CASSRRQGARNEQFF. In nucleotides, the CDR3 is TGTGCCAGCAGCCGTAGACAGGGGGCTAGAAATGAGCAGTTCTTC.

This chain uses TRBV27 with TRBJ1-2, with D perhaps TRBD1 (6 bases). CDR1 is MNHEY, CDR2 SMNVEV, per germline (reference sequence). CDR3 length: 12 residues. Trimming shortened V by 8 bases and J by 8 bases, and 15 bases separated the two germline ends. CDR3 nucleotide sequence: TGTGCCAGCCGGACAGCAACGAAGGGCTACACCTTC. Its protein is CASRTATKGYTF.

The chain carries TRBV9 and TRBJ1-5; 7 bases agree with TRBD1. The CDR3 has 14 residues. From germline, CDR1 is SGDLS and CDR2 YYNGEE. V gave up 3 bases and J gave up 3 bases; unmatched junction bases: 3. CDR3 DNA sequence: TGTGCCAGCAGCGAGACAGGGCTCAATCAGCCCCAGCATTTT. It encodes CASSETGLNQPQHF.

There are many counts of this clonotype. The chain joins TRBV5-1 to TRBJ2-1; TRBD1 might be the D (5 bases). CDR1 is SGHRS and CDR2 is YFSETQ in the germline V gene. CDR3 size: 15 residues. V gave up 3 bases and J gave up 7 bases, with 17 bases separating them. The chain's CDR3 is CASSYLGALGNEQFF. CDR3 nucleotides: TGCGCCAGCAGCTACCTAGGGGCCCTGGGTAATGAGCAGTTCTTC.